The 13 T cell receptor beta chains in this list originate from one sample, sequenced in a study of T cells in Graves' hyperthyroidism and ophthalmopathy. Using RNA transcripts as the source, TCR beta CDR3 regions were amplified. Primed by the HTBI set, a first-round RT-PCR was run on the TCR CDR3. TCRdb processed the multiplex PCR reads anew with MiXCR; each CDR3 protein has one entry. The profile shows almost 600,000 distinct CDR3 sequences, around 13% of them singletons. The sequenced sample was blood. Receptors were obtained from a woman between 25 and 40 years old with Graves' hyperthyroidism that later progressed to Graves' ophthalmopathy.

This clonotype was seen ten or more times. V usage is TRBV12-3 or TRBV12-4 and J usage is TRBJ2-3, with TRBD2 matching 8 bases. The ends lost 5 bases at V and 0 bases at J; junction bases unmatched: 4. The CDR3 is 15 residues long. The CDR3 nucleotides are TGTGCCAGCAGTCCGACTAGCGACAGCACAGATACGCAGTATTTT. This translates into CASSPTSDSTDTQYF.

This clonotype was counted many times. The rearrangement joins TRBV5-1 to TRBJ2-6; perhaps TRBD1 as D (6 bases). CDR1 is SGHRS and CDR2 is YFSETQ in the germline V gene. CDR3 length equals 15 residues. The germline V and J ends were trimmed by 4 bases and 1 base, with 9 bases remaining between them. This chain's CDR3 is CASSQQGSGANVLTF. The DNA for the CDR3 is TGCGCCAGCAGCCAACAGGGATCTGGGGCCAACGTCCTGACTTTC.

This clonotype was seen repeatedly, ten times or more. Compared with germline, one end of the junction differs, possibly owing to a read error. The gene calls are TRBV27 and TRBJ2-2, with D tentatively TRBD1 or TRBD2 (5 bases each). The length of the CDR3 is 15 residues. Germline V gives CDR1 MNHEY, CDR2 SMNVEV (reference sequence). The CDR3 sequence: CASSLKAGDLGELFF. CDR3 nucleotide sequence: TGTGCCAGCAGTTTAAAGGCCGGGGACCTGGGGGAACTGTTTTTT.

This clonotype appeared many times. This chain connects TRBV3-1 to TRBJ1-1; D is possibly TRBD1 (6 bases). Per germline, CDR1 LGHDT and CDR2 YNNKEL (reference sequence). This CDR3 contains 14 residues. The V gene lost 4 bases and the J gene lost 5 bases, with 14 bases spanning the gap. The CDR3 here is CASSPGNRATEAFF. The DNA for the CDR3 is TGTGCCAGCAGCCCGGGGAACAGGGCGACTGAAGCTTTCTTT.

This chain uses TRBV19 with TRBJ2-5; no clear D. CDR3 size: 13 residues. Germline V gene data show CDR1 as LNHDA and CDR2 as SQIVND (reference sequence). V was shortened by 8 bases and J by 2 bases, with 12 bases between the two germline ends. DNA for the CDR3: TGTGCCAGTCGAAAGGGCCTACAAGAGACCCAGTACTTC. Translation: CASRKGLQETQYF. The entire variable domain, with the rest obtained from reference TRBV19 and TRBJ2-5, is as follows: DGGITQSPKYLFRKEGQNVTLSCEQNLNHDAMYWYRQDPGQGLRLIYYSQIVNDFQKGDIAEGYSVSREKKESFPLTVTSAQKNPTAFYLCASRKGLQETQYFGPGTRLLVL.

There are a few counts of this clonotype. This chain links TRBV9 with TRBJ2-7, with D maybe TRBD2 (6 bases). The V gene lost 4 bases and the J gene lost 2 bases, with 13 bases spanning the gap. The CDR3 has 14 residues. Germline-derived CDR1 and CDR2 are SGDLS and YYNGEE. This CDR3 reads CASSPAGGAYEQYF. The CDR3, as DNA: TGTGCCAGCAGCCCCGCCGGCGGGGCCTACGAGCAGTACTTC.

This clonotype came up many times. The rearrangement uses TRBV12-3 or TRBV12-4 and TRBJ1-2; D not certain. The CDR3 covers 13 residues. The V gene lost 5 bases and the J gene lost 6 bases, with 13 bases spanning the gap. CDR3 protein: CASSPLTRNGYTF. The CDR3 coding sequence is TGTGCCAGCAGTCCCCTGACTAGGAATGGCTACACCTTC.

The table lists this clonotype with many counts. The genes are TRBV27 and TRBJ2-7; the D gene is possibly TRBD2 (6 bases). Germline values: CDR1 MNHEY, CDR2 SMNVEV (reference sequence). CDR3 length: 14 amino acids. V dropped 4 bases and J dropped 0 bases, with 10 bases sitting between them. The CDR3 DNA reads TGTGCCAGCAGTTCGGGACTCATCTCCTACGAGCAGTACTTC. The encoded protein is CASSSGLISYEQYF.

This clonotype was seen repeatedly, ten times or more. This rearrangement joins TRBV7-2 to TRBJ1-1; no definite D call. V was trimmed by 4 bases and J by 4 bases, leaving 19 bases between them. Germline V gene sequence: CDR1 SGHTA, CDR2 FQGNSA. CDR3 length: 16 residues. Here the CDR3 DNA reads TGTGCCAGCAGCTCACGACTCCCCGGGCCCTTCACTGAAGCTTTCTTT. Translated: CASSSRLPGPFTEAFF.

The chain links TRBV27 to TRBJ1-5; D gene uncertain. Between the trimmed V and J ends, which lost 4 bases and 2 bases, there was a span of 9 bases. The CDR3 covers 14 residues. Per the germline V gene, CDR1 is MNHEY and CDR2 is SMNVEV (reference sequence). CDR3 region: CASSWSGGNQPQHF. The CDR3 bases are TGTGCCAGCAGTTGGTCAGGAGGCAATCAGCCCCAGCATTTT.

There are many counts of this clonotype. The chain employs TRBV9 and TRBJ2-1; D remains unclear. Germline V gene sequence: CDR1 SGDLS, CDR2 YYNGEE. The CDR3 is made up of 15 amino acids. V lost 0 bases and J lost 5, with 12 bases in between. CDR3 region: CASSVAFTADNEQFF. For the CDR3, the DNA is TGTGCCAGCAGCGTAGCTTTTACGGCGGACAATGAGCAGTTCTTC.

The sample holds many counts of this clonotype. The CDR3, as DNA: TGTGCCACCAGTGATTTCACGGGGGCGGGCACCGGGGAGCTGTTTTTT. It encodes CATSDFTGAGTGELFF. This sequence joins TRBV24-1 and TRBJ2-2; D is possibly TRBD1 or TRBD2 (6 bases each). This CDR3 comprises 16 residues. Germline V gene sequence: CDR1 KGHDR, CDR2 SFDVKD. V was clipped by 1 base and J by 4 bases, with 12 bases between them.

This clonotype has a count of ten or more. The gene calls are TRBV28 and TRBJ2-7; D might be TRBD2 (5 bases). CDR1 MDHEN and CDR2 SYDVKM come from the germline V gene. The CDR3 contains 14 residues. V was trimmed by 5 bases and J by 0 bases, leaving 11 bases between them. CDR3 sequence: CASSPLDRSYEQYF. For the CDR3, the DNA is TGTGCCAGCAGTCCACTAGATCGCTCCTACGAGCAGTACTTC.